This TCR beta chain was documented in a study of blood T cell repertoires in COVID-19. Study overall: COVID-19 samples from acute and convalescent phases originated in the United States, Italy and Spain. In each case, the material was cDNA or gDNA derived from T cells, B-cell-depleted T cells, or PBMCs.

Trimming pared 3 bases from V and 4 bases from J, leaving 9 bases between. Germline values: CDR1 MDHEN, CDR2 SYDVKM. This CDR3 region has 14 residues. In the study's own analysis: Amplifying reference gene primers gave estimates of nucleated cell counts. This table comes from immunoSEQ multiplex PCR, and its TCRdb copy is limited to in-frame clones, with some not included. That table is the source of V, J and clone size, and D and trimming were worked out from the DNA. This sample carries under 130,000 clones, roughly 76% of them seen once, and the ten largest clones take around a tenth. This receptor was obtained from a woman aged 65 to 85 with acute or convalescent COVID-19. The V and J genes are TRBV28 and TRBJ1-4; D might be TRBD1 (6 bases). The specimen was peripheral blood. The CDR3 reads CASSLDSYNEKLFF. DNA for the CDR3: TGTGCCAGCAGTTTGGACAGTTATAATGAAAAACTGTTTTTT.